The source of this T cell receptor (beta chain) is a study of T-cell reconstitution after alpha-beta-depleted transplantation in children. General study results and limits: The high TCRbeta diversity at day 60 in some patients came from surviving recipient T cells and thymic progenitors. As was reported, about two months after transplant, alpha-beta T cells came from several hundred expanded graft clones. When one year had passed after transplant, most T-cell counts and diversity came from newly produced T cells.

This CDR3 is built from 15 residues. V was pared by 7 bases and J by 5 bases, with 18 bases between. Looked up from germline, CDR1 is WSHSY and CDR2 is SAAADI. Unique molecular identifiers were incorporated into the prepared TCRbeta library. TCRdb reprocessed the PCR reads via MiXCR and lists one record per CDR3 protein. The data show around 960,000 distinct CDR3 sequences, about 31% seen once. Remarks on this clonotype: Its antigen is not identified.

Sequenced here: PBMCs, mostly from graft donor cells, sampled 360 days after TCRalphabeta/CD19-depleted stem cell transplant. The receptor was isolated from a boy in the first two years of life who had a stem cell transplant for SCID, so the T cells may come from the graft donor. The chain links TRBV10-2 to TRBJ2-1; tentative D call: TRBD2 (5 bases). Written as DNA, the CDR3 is TGCGCCAGCAAGTTGATGACTAACTCAGACAATGAGCAGTTCTTC. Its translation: CASKLMTNSDNEQFF.